The 23 T cell receptor beta chains in this list originate from one sample, sequenced in a study of identical twins. One entry per CDR3 protein results from TCRdb running MiXCR on the 5' RACE reads. This table holds a few hundred thousand distinct CDR3 sequences, approximately 17% found once. The sequenced sample consisted of naive T cells sorted from blood. The receptors shown here come from a middle-aged man in good health.

The rearrangement joins TRBV6-5 to TRBJ2-7, with D possibly matching TRBD1 (5 bases). The CDR3 totals 16 residues. Trimming pared 4 bases from V and 1 base from J, leaving 17 bases between. Germline lookup yields CDR1 MNHEY and CDR2 SVGAGI. The CDR3 region is CASSFFQGSASYEQYF. The DNA of the CDR3 is TGTGCCAGCAGTTTTTTCCAGGGATCGGCGTCCTACGAGCAGTACTTC.

The V call is TRBV9, the J call TRBJ1-2, with D unresolved. Trimming cost V 0 bases and J 4 bases, with 10 bases left between them. This CDR3 region has 14 residues. Germline V gene lookup returns CDR1 SGDLS and CDR2 YYNGEE. The CDR3 here is CASSVDVGVYGYTF. The CDR3 DNA sequence: TGTGCCAGCAGCGTAGATGTGGGCGTCTATGGCTACACCTTC.

This clonotype was seen at least ten times. This chain links TRBV5-5 with TRBJ1-5, with 7 bases fitting TRBD1. Germline CDR1 is SGHKS and CDR2 is YYEKEE (reference sequence). This CDR3 has 14 residues. The ends lost 2 bases at V and 3 bases at J; junction bases unmatched: 2. CDR3 amino acids: CASSFDRVNQPQHF. CDR3 DNA sequence: TGTGCCAGCAGCTTTGACAGGGTCAATCAGCCCCAGCATTTT.

This clonotype has at least ten counts. V usage is TRBV28 and J usage is TRBJ2-7; 11 bases align to TRBD1. The germline CDR1 and CDR2 sequences are MDHEN and SYDVKM. The CDR3 has 15 residues. V was clipped by 1 base and J by 6 bases; unmatched bases: 5. CDR3 DNA sequence: TGTGCCAGCAGTTTATTTGGGACAGGGGGGCGCGAGCAGTACTTC. Its translation is CASSLFGTGGREQYF.

The J gene is TRBJ2-1, the V gene TRBV27, with 11 bases that match TRBD2. Germline assignment: CDR1 MNHEY and CDR2 SMNVEV (reference sequence). The CDR3 spans 17 residues. Trimming cost V 5 bases and J 1 base; bases outside gene matches: 7. CDR3 DNA sequence: TGTGCCAGCAGTCTTTTAGCGGGGGGGCCGTCCTACAATGAGCAGTTCTTC. Translation gives CASSLLAGGPSYNEQFF.

This clonotype was seen only a few times. The rearrangement joins TRBV27 to TRBJ1-1; possibly TRBD1 for D (5 bases). V shed 6 bases and J shed 1 base, with 18 bases lying between them. This CDR3 is built from 16 residues. CDR1 is MNHEY, CDR2 SMNVEV, per germline (reference sequence). The CDR3 coding sequence is TGTGCCAGCAGGCCCGATTTGGGGGGTCCGAACACTGAAGCTTTCTTT. Translated: CASRPDLGGPNTEAFF.

The chain joins TRBV7-6 to TRBJ2-3; no clear D gene. The germline V and J ends were trimmed by 1 base and 0 bases, with 11 bases remaining between them. The CDR3 is 16 residues long. Germline V gives CDR1 SGHVS, CDR2 FNYEAQ. The CDR3 spells CASSLGLRPSTDTQYF. The CDR3 coding sequence is TGTGCCAGCAGCTTAGGTCTGCGCCCTAGCACAGATACGCAGTATTTT.

J is TRBJ2-3 and V is TRBV5-4; 9 nucleotides agree with TRBD2. Trimming took 4 bases from V and 2 from J; bases not matched to a gene: 8. The CDR3 loop spans 16 amino acids. CDR1 and CDR2 from the germline V gene are SGHNT and YYREEE (reference sequence). The CDR3 loop is CASSIQVAGDTDTQYF. The CDR3, as DNA: TGTGCCAGCAGCATTCAAGTAGCGGGGGACACAGATACGCAGTATTTT.

This clonotype has a count of ten or more. This rearrangement joins TRBV4-3 to TRBJ2-7; the D is unclear. Germline lookup yields CDR1 LGHNA and CDR2 YSLEER. Trimming shortened V by 3 bases and J by 2 bases, and 11 bases separated the two germline ends. This CDR3 contains 14 residues. The CDR3 loop is CASSHLGRTYEQYF. The CDR3 DNA follows: TGCGCCAGCAGCCACCTCGGCAGGACCTACGAGCAGTACTTC.

This clonotype was observed a handful of times. The chain links TRBV7-9 to TRBJ2-1; TRBD2 matches 7 bases. Germline CDR1 reads SEHNR; CDR2 reads FQNEAQ (reference sequence). V lost 0 bases, J lost 1 base, and 6 bases stayed unmatched. This CDR3 is built from 17 residues. This chain's CDR3 is CASSLAAGVGSYNEQFF. CDR3 sequence (DNA): TGTGCCAGCAGCTTAGCGGCGGGAGTTGGTTCCTACAATGAGCAGTTCTTC.

V and J are TRBV7-8 and TRBJ2-1; 8 positions match TRBD2. The length of the CDR3 is 16 residues. Germline CDR1 SGHVS, CDR2 FQNEAQ. The ends lost 4 bases at V and 0 bases at J; junction bases unmatched: 5. The CDR3 region has the DNA TGTGCCAGCAGCTCGACTAGCGCCCACTCCTACAATGAGCAGTTCTTC. Translated: CASSSTSAHSYNEQFF.

The table lists this clonotype with a few counts. The chain uses TRBV27 and TRBJ2-6; D remains ambiguous. CDR1 MNHEY and CDR2 SMNVEV come from the germline V gene (reference sequence). V lost 3 bases and J 2 bases, leaving 8 bases between the germline ends. This CDR3 comprises 15 residues. CDR3 residues: CASSFIYAGANVLTF. DNA for the CDR3: TGTGCCAGCAGTTTCATATATGCTGGGGCCAACGTCCTGACTTTC.

This clonotype has ten or more counts. This chain links TRBV20-1 with TRBJ2-3, with 15 positions matching TRBD2. Unmatched junction bases numbered 11, after V lost 1 base and J lost 3 bases. Germline loops: CDR1 DFQATT, CDR2 SNEGSKA (reference sequence). The CDR3 is 19 residues long. In nucleotides, the CDR3 is TGCAGTGCTAGAGGGACTAGCGGGAGGGCCGTTGTCAGGACAGATACGCAGTATTTT. Its translation: CSARGTSGRAVVRTDTQYF.

This clonotype was recorded a few times. The rearrangement uses TRBV6-5 and TRBJ2-1, with 9 positions matching TRBD1. Unmatched junction bases numbered 5, after V lost 4 bases and J lost 13 bases. Germline V gene data show CDR1 as MNHEY and CDR2 as SVGAGI. CDR3 length: 12 amino acids. The CDR3, as DNA: TGTGCCAGCAGTTCCCGACAGGGGGAACAGTTCTTC. Its protein product is CASSSRQGEQFF.

This clonotype was observed many times. The CDR3 nucleotides read TGTGCCACCAGTGAGCCAATAGGGGCGGGCTCCTACAATGAGCAGTTCTTC. Translated, it gives CATSEPIGAGSYNEQFF. The chain combines TRBV24-1 with TRBJ2-1; TRBD1 or TRBD2 may be the D gene (5 bases each). The CDR3 runs to 17 residues. CDR1 KGHDR and CDR2 SFDVKD come from the germline V gene. Trimming took 4 bases from V and 0 from J, leaving 15 bases between them.

The sample holds a few counts of this clonotype. The V and J genes are TRBV4-3 and TRBJ2-2, with 7 bases matching TRBD1. V was pared by 4 bases and J by 3 bases, with 8 bases of the junction left unmatched. Germline V gene lookup returns CDR1 LGHNA and CDR2 YSLEER. The CDR3 extends over 16 amino acids. CDR3 in amino acids: CASSLRTGPDTGELFF. DNA of the CDR3: TGCGCCAGCAGCCTGAGGACAGGTCCGGACACCGGGGAGCTGTTTTTT.

This clonotype was seen at least ten times. J is TRBJ1-6 and V is TRBV5-1; 9 positions match TRBD1. CDR1 is SGHRS, CDR2 YFSETQ, per germline. This CDR3 is built from 17 residues. V was pared by 4 bases and J by 0 bases, with 5 bases of the junction left unmatched. The CDR3 DNA reads TGCGCCAGCAGCATACAGGGGGCCAGCTCCTATAATTCACCCCTCCACTTT. This encodes CASSIQGASSYNSPLHF.

A word on this clonotype: This may be a read error: a much more frequent sequence differs by one nucleotide. The chain recombines TRBV28 with TRBJ2-2; D not resolved. The CDR3 is 13 amino acids. Germline V gene lookup returns CDR1 MDHEN and CDR2 SYDVKM. Between the trimmed V and J ends, which lost 5 bases and 1 base, there was a span of 5 bases. In DNA form, the CDR3 reads TGTGCCAGCAGTACATTGAACACCGGGGAGCTGTTTTTT. Protein: CASSTLNTGELFF.

In this sample, this clonotype turned up a few times. J is TRBJ1-2 and V is TRBV15; a possible D gene is TRBD1 (6 bases). CDR3 size: 13 residues. Trimming shortened V by 6 bases and J by 3 bases, and 11 bases separated the two germline ends. Per the germline V gene, CDR1 is LNHNV and CDR2 is YYDKDF (reference sequence). CDR3 region: CATSQGTYYGYTF. Written as DNA, the CDR3 is TGTGCCACCAGTCAGGGGACCTACTATGGCTACACCTTC.

This clonotype was counted a few times. This chain links TRBV30 with TRBJ2-1; D unclear. The CDR3 is 13 residues long. Germline CDR1 GTSNPN, CDR2 SVGIG (reference sequence). V dropped 4 bases and J dropped 1 base, with 8 bases sitting between them. The CDR3 sequence is CAWNRQSYNEQFF. CDR3 coding DNA: TGTGCCTGGAATAGGCAATCCTACAATGAGCAGTTCTTC.

The DNA for the CDR3 is TGCGCCAGCAGCCAAACGTTTTTAGTGGCTAGCACAGATACGCAGTATTTT. Its translation: CASSQTFLVASTDTQYF. The chain carries TRBV4-1 and TRBJ2-3, with D hard to call. The length of the CDR3 is 17 residues. Germline V lookup: CDR1 MGHRA, CDR2 YSYEKL. The V end was cut by 2 bases, the J end by 0 bases, with 15 bases between.

Only a few counts were recorded for this clonotype. This chain links TRBV12-3 or TRBV12-4 with TRBJ2-1; D is ambiguous. This CDR3 spans 13 amino acids. V was pared by 5 bases and J by 5 bases, with 10 bases between. CDR3 nucleotides: TGTGCCAGCAGTCGCCGGAGAAACAATGAGCAGTTCTTC. Protein sequence: CASSRRRNNEQFF.

This clonotype has at least ten counts. The genes are TRBV12-3 or TRBV12-4 and TRBJ2-5, with D tentatively TRBD1 (6 bases). With 5 bases removed from V and 4 bases from J, the gap between germline ends came to 14 bases. This CDR3 has 14 residues. CDR3 region: CASSPGEVGETQYF. The CDR3 DNA is TGTGCCAGCAGTCCAGGGGAAGTGGGAGAGACCCAGTACTTC.